A single sample gave rise to the 22 T cell receptor beta chains below, sequenced in a study of T cell responses to AZD1222 COVID-19 vaccine listed by TCRdb under 2021. What this sample's time point label stands for: baseline before first vaccination. The library was prepared using the immunoSEQ multiplex PCR assay. In TCRdb, the immuneACCESS table is reduced to in-frame sequences with V and J assigned. These tables do not hold every clone; where another copy was compared, an unresolved V gene accounts for under half, and the others remain unexplained. The sample table holds roughly 42,000 clones, of which around 82% were seen once. The ten top clones hold 3.5% to 5% of the sample. The material was peripheral blood, obtained on day 0 of AZD1222 vaccination. The origin of the receptors is an adult in good health.

The CDR3 bases are TGTGCCACCAGCAGACAGAGCACCGGGGAGCTGTTTTTT. Protein sequence: CATSRQSTGELFF. The chain joins TRBV24-1 to TRBJ2-2; a weak D match, TRBD1 (5 bases). The CDR3 runs to 13 residues. The germline V gene has CDR1 KGHDR and CDR2 SFDVKD. V lost 7 bases to trimming and J lost 4 bases, with 9 bases between them.

V is TRBV5-1 and J is TRBJ2-5, with 11 nucleotides matching TRBD2. Germline V gives CDR1 SGHRS, CDR2 YFSETQ. The CDR3 is made up of 15 amino acids. V trimming: 7 bases; J trimming: 2 bases; junction bases outside the gene matches: 7. CDR3 nucleotides: TGCGCCAGCTTGGGGCTAGCGGGGGGTCAAGAGACCCAGTACTTC. This codes for CASLGLAGGQETQYF.

The chain employs TRBV11-3 and TRBJ1-6, with 9 bases matching TRBD1. The junction had 16 bases not matched to a gene; V was cut back by 4 bases and J by 6 bases. This CDR3 has 19 residues. Germline lookup yields CDR1 SGHNT and CDR2 YENEEA. The CDR3 region is CASSSPGRRGQGVNSPLHF. The CDR3 bases are TGTGCCAGCAGCTCCCCGGGCAGACGGGGACAGGGAGTTAATTCACCCCTCCACTTT. The full variable domain, in which reference TRBV11-3 and TRBJ1-6 provide the parts outside the CDR3, is EAGVVQSPRYKIIEKKQPVAFWCNPISGHNTLYWYLQNLGQGPELLIRYENEEAVDDSQLPKDRFSAERLKGVDSTLKIQPAELGDSAVYLCASSSPGRRGQGVNSPLHFGNGTRLTVT.

The CDR3 sequence is CASRWLGRPNTEAFF. The CDR3 DNA is TGCGCCAGCAGGTGGTTGGGACGGCCCAACACTGAAGCTTTCTTT. This sequence joins TRBV10-1 and TRBJ1-1, with D perhaps TRBD1 (5 bases). V was clipped by 6 bases and J by 2 bases, with 16 bases between them. CDR1 is WNHNN and CDR2 is SYGVQD in the germline V gene (reference sequence). The CDR3 length is 15 residues.

The gene calls are TRBV7-2 and TRBJ2-5; a possible D gene is TRBD2 (6 bases). Deletions cut 1 base from V and 5 bases from J, with 20 bases between. Per the germline V gene, CDR1 is SGHTA and CDR2 is FQGNSA. This CDR3 contains 17 residues. The CDR3 here is CASSLGRGSDSMETQYF. Written as DNA, the CDR3 is TGTGCCAGCAGCTTAGGGCGGGGATCAGACAGTATGGAGACCCAGTACTTC.

This clone was counted only a few times. The chain has TRBV28 and TRBJ1-1; D is perhaps TRBD1 (5 bases). This CDR3 is 14 amino acids long. The germline V gene has CDR1 MDHEN and CDR2 SYDVKM. V was cut by 7 bases and J by 1 base, with 13 bases left in between. The CDR3 DNA follows: TGTGCCAGCACTTATCCCGGGGGGAACACTGAAGCTTTCTTT. Encoded protein: CASTYPGGNTEAFF. The full variable domain, with the rest looked up from reference TRBV28 and TRBJ1-1, is DVKVTQSSRYLVKRTGEKVFLECVQDMDHENMFWYRQDPGLGLRLIYFSYDVKMKEKGDIPEGYSVSREKKERFSLILESASTNQTSMYLCASTYPGGNTEAFFGQGTRLTVV.

CDR3 residues: CASSLNSHTTGSPLHF. The CDR3 DNA is TGTGCCAGTAGTTTAAACAGTCACACGACGGGTTCACCCCTCCACTTT. The V and J genes are TRBV19 and TRBJ1-6; D gene unclear. Germline CDR1 LNHDA, CDR2 SQIVND (reference sequence). This CDR3 contains 16 residues. Deletions cut 5 bases from V and 9 bases from J, with 20 bases between.

This sequence joins TRBV11-3 and TRBJ1-3; the D gene is possibly TRBD1 (5 bases). From germline, CDR1 is SGHNT and CDR2 YENEEA. V lost 5 bases and J 5 bases, leaving 16 bases between the germline ends. CDR3 size: 15 residues. The CDR3 DNA is TGTGCCAGCAGCCGACTCGGGGGAGAGAGAAACACCATATATTTT. It yields the protein CASSRLGGERNTIYF.

The rearrangement links TRBV12-3 or TRBV12-4 to TRBJ1-2; TRBD1 might be the D (5 bases). The CDR3 spans 13 residues. V lost 10 bases and J lost 2, with 14 bases in between. Here the CDR3 reads CATQDTLNYGYTF. In DNA, the CDR3 is TGTGCCACACAGGACACCTTGAACTATGGCTACACCTTC.

The J gene is TRBJ2-5, the V gene TRBV24-1; 8 bases line up with TRBD1. The germline gives CDR1 KGHDR, CDR2 SFDVKD. With 2 bases clipped from V and 5 bases from J, the junction kept 6 bases outside the gene matches. The CDR3 length is 15 residues. CDR3 bases: TGTGCCACCAGTGATTCCAAAAACAGGGGGGAGACCCAGTACTTC. This encodes CATSDSKNRGETQYF.

The rearrangement uses TRBV7-3 and TRBJ2-1; the D gene is possibly TRBD1 (5 bases). Per germline, CDR1 SGHTA and CDR2 FQGTGA. There are 13 residues in the CDR3. The V gene lost 3 bases and the J gene lost 8 bases, with 11 bases spanning the gap. This CDR3 reads CASSFTQGDEQFF. The CDR3 nucleotides are TGTGCCAGCAGCTTCACTCAGGGTGATGAGCAGTTCTTC.

This clone was observed a single time. The CDR3 here is CASSQAVPPEGYWVNIQYF. CDR3 DNA: TGTGCCAGCAGCCAAGCGGTTCCACCGGAAGGGTACTGGGTTAACATTCAGTACTTC. The rearrangement links TRBV3-1 (or the pseudogene TRBV3-2) to TRBJ2-4; D is undetermined. This CDR3 comprises 19 residues. Germline V CDR1 and CDR2: LGHDT, YNNKEL (reference sequence). V shed 1 base and J shed 7 bases, with 26 bases lying between them.

The genes are TRBV28 and TRBJ1-4; TRBD1 is a possible D gene (5 bases). The germline V and J ends were trimmed by 3 bases and 8 bases, with 13 bases remaining between them. Germline V gene sequence: CDR1 MDHEN, CDR2 SYDVKM. The CDR3 is made up of 14 amino acids. In DNA form, the CDR3 reads TGTGCCAGCAGTTTCACCAGGGTTCGGGAAAAACTGTTTTTT. It yields the protein CASSFTRVREKLFF.

The CDR3: CASSFPGYGYTF. CDR3 DNA sequence: TGTGCCAGCAGCTTTCCGGGCTATGGCTACACCTTC. V usage is TRBV7-2 and J usage is TRBJ1-2; D gene unclear. Trimming took 3 bases from V and 4 from J, leaving 6 bases between them. Per the germline V gene, CDR1 is SGHTA and CDR2 is FQGNSA. CDR3 length equals 12 residues.

The chain uses TRBV7-8 and TRBJ1-2; 9 bases are a match to TRBD1. The CDR3 has 16 residues. The junction had 11 bases not matched to a gene; V was cut back by 5 bases and J by 4 bases. From germline, CDR1 is SGHVS and CDR2 FQNEAQ. DNA for the CDR3: TGTGCCAGCAGCCCTGCCCAAACAGGGGGCGTCTATGGCTACACCTTC. Amino acid sequence: CASSPAQTGGVYGYTF.

The chain carries TRBV3-1 (or the pseudogene TRBV3-2) and TRBJ2-3, with 12 nucleotides matching TRBD2. Germline V gene data show CDR1 as LGHDT and CDR2 as YNNKEL (reference sequence). The CDR3 is 19 amino acids. V trimming: 0 bases; J trimming: 2 bases; junction bases outside the gene matches: 9. The DNA of the CDR3 is TGTGCCAGCAGCCAAGACGGTTTTAGGACTAGCGGGGACACAGATACGCAGTATTTT. Encoded protein: CASSQDGFRTSGDTDTQYF.

This chain joins TRBV11-2 and TRBJ1-4; unclear D gene. Germline V gives CDR1 SGHAT, CDR2 FQNNGV. This CDR3 has 13 residues. Trimming pared 5 bases from V and 7 bases from J, leaving 11 bases between. CDR3 residues: CASSLALGEKLFF. The DNA for the CDR3 is TGTGCCAGCAGCCTAGCACTAGGTGAAAAACTGTTTTTT.

The genes are TRBV4-1 and TRBJ1-2; tentatively, D is TRBD1 (5 bases). The V end lost 0 bases, the J end lost 2 bases, and 13 bases lay between the germline ends. Germline CDR1 reads MGHRA; CDR2 reads YSYEKL. CDR3 length equals 16 residues. CDR3 DNA: TGCGCCAGCAGCCAAGACAGGGCCCGGCCGAACTATGGCTACACCTTC. Translating it yields CASSQDRARPNYGYTF.

The gene calls are TRBV24-1 and TRBJ2-1; perhaps D is TRBD1 or TRBD2 (6 bases each). The germline V and J ends were trimmed by 9 bases and 7 bases, with 18 bases remaining between them. This CDR3 has 14 residues. The germline CDR1 and CDR2 sequences are KGHDR and SFDVKD. CDR3 sequence reads: CATGTRGVVNEQFF. The DNA of the CDR3 is TGTGCCACCGGTACAAGGGGGGTCGTGAATGAGCAGTTCTTC.

In its sample, this clone was seen a few times. The chain combines TRBV4-1 with TRBJ1-1; weak D call: TRBD1 (5 bases). CDR1 and CDR2 from the germline V gene are MGHRA and YSYEKL. The CDR3 is 14 residues long. V was trimmed by 0 bases and J by 11 bases, leaving 16 bases between them. CDR3 in amino acids: CASSQDSEGRMAFF. The CDR3 DNA is TGCGCCAGCAGCCAAGATTCCGAGGGGAGGATGGCTTTCTTT.

This clone rates as medium-sized. The chain couples TRBV6-4 to TRBJ2-1; D not certain. V was cut by 0 bases and J by 6 bases, with 6 bases left in between. The CDR3 extends over 13 amino acids. Germline V gene data show CDR1 as MRHNA and CDR2 as SNTAGT. CDR3 loop: CASSDSESNEQFF. The CDR3 coding sequence is TGTGCCAGCAGTGACTCAGAATCCAATGAGCAGTTCTTC.

The chain has TRBV28 and TRBJ1-5; TRBD1 agrees at 9 bases. The CDR3 sequence is 15 residues long. V dropped 6 bases and J dropped 1; count of bases not matched to a gene: 4. Germline loops: CDR1 MDHEN, CDR2 SYDVKM. This chain's CDR3 is CASSSGQGSNQPQHF. As DNA, the CDR3 is TGTGCCAGCAGCTCCGGACAGGGGAGCAATCAGCCCCAGCATTTT.